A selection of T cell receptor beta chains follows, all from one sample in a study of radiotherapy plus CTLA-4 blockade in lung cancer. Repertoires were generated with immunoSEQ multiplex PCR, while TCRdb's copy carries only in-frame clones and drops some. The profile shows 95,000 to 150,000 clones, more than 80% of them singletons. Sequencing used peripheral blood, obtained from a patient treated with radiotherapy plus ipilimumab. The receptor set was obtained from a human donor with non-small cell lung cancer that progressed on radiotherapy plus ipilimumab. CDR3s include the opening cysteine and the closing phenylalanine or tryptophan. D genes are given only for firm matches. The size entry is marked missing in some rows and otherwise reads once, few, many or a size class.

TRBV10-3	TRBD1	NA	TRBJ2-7	CATGRDSPTSYEQYF	TGTGCCACCGGAAGGGACAGCCCCACCTCCTACGAGCAGTACTTC
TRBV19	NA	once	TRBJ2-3	CASSISDTQYF	TGTGCCAGTAGTATATCAGATACGCAGTATTTT
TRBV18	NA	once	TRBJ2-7	CASSPSRGASDRPYEQYF	TGTGCCAGCTCACCATCTAGGGGAGCCTCAGACCGACCCTACGAGCAGTACTTC
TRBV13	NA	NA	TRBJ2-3	CASSFGGRTDTQYF	TGTGCCAGCAGCTTCGGGGGCCGCACAGATACGCAGTATTTT
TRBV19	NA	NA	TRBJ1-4	CASSDREGEKLFF	TGTGCCAGTAGTGACCGGGAAGGGGAAAAACTGTTTTTT
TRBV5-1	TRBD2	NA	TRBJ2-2	CASRLGASGSSTGELFF	TGCGCCAGCAGACTTGGGGCTAGCGGGAGTAGCACCGGGGAGCTGTTTTTT
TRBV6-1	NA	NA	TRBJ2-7	CASSATSYEQYF	TGTGCCAGCAGCGCGACCTCCTACGAGCAGTACTTC
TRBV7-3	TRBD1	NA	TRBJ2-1	CASSPIPDRVIDNEQFF	TGTGCCAGCAGCCCAATCCCGGACAGGGTGATTGACAATGAGCAGTTCTTC
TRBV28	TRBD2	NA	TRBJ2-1	CASGRLAGGVNEQFF	TGTGCCAGCGGTCGACTAGCGGGAGGAGTTAATGAGCAGTTCTTC
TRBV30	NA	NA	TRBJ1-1	CAWILNTEAFF	TGTGCCTGGATCTTGAACACTGAAGCTTTCTTT
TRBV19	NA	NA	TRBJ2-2	CASSATGYDGELFF	TGTGCCAGTAGTGCCACAGGGTATGACGGGGAGCTGTTTTTT
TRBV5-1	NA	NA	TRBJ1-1	CASSYVLNTEASF	TGCGCCAGCAGCTACGTGTTGAACACTGAAGCTTCCTTT
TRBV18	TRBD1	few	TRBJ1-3	CASSREGTVSSGNTIYF	TGTGCCAGCTCACGGGAGGGGACAGTAAGCTCTGGAAACACCATATATTTT
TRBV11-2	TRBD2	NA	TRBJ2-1	CASASGRAWNEQFF	TGTGCCAGCGCTAGCGGGAGGGCCTGGAATGAGCAGTTCTTC
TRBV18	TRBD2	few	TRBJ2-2	CASSRFREAGELFF	TGTGCCAGCTCCCGTTTCCGGGAGGCTGGGGAGCTGTTTTTT
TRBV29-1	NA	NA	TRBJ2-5	CSVERTPGGETQYF	TGCAGCGTTGAAAGAACTCCAGGAGGGGAGACCCAGTACTTC
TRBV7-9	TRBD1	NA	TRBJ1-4	CASSLVGTGHEKLFF	TGTGCCAGCAGCTTAGTGGGGACAGGGCATGAAAAACTGTTTTTT
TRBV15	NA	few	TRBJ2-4	CATSGQYFDIQYF	TGTGCCACCAGCGGGCAGTATTTTGACATTCAGTACTTC
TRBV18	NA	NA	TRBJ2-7	CASSPMVGHEQYF	TGTGCCAGCTCACCGATGGTGGGCCACGAGCAGTACTTC
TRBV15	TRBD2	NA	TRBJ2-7	CATSLAGKPYEQYF	TGTGCCACGAGTCTAGCGGGAAAACCCTACGAGCAGTACTTC
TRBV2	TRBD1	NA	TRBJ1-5	CAGGTGINQPQHF	TGTGCCGGCGGGACAGGGATTAATCAGCCCCAGCATTTT
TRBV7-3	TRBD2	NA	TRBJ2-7	CASSLEAGGTYEQYF	TGTGCCAGCAGCTTAGAAGCGGGAGGGACCTACGAGCAGTACTTC
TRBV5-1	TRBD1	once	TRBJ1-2	CASASGTGNGYTF	TGCGCCAGCGCCTCCGGGACAGGGAATGGCTACACCTTC
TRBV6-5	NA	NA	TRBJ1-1	CASSPTGVNTEAFF	TGTGCCAGCAGCCCGACAGGCGTGAACACTGAAGCTTTCTTT
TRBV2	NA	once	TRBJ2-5	CASSPGRRGLGEQYF	TGTGCCAGCAGCCCCGGGCGGAGGGGGCTAGGGGAGCAGTACTTC
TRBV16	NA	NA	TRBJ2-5	CASSQGGKTQYF	TGTGCCAGCAGCCAAGGTGGGAAGACCCAGTACTTC
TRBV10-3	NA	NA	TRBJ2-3	CATRTVSTDTQYF	TGTGCCACTAGGACTGTCAGCACAGATACGCAGTATTTT